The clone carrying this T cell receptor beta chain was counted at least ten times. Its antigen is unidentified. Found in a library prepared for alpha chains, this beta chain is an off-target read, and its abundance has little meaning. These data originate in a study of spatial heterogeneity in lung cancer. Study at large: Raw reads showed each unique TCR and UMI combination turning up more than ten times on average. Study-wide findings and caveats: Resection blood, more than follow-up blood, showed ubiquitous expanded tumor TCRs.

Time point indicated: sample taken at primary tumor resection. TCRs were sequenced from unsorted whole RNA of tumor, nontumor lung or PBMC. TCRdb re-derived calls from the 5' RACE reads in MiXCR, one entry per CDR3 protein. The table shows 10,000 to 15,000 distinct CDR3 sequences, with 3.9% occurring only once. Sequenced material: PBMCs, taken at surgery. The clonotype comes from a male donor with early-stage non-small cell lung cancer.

CDR3 region: CASSLRDLRAFF. In nucleotides, the CDR3 is TGTGCCAGCAGCTTGAGGGACCTTAGAGCTTTCTTT. The chain combines TRBV7-9 with TRBJ1-1; possible D gene TRBD1, 5 bases. Trimming removed 3 bases from V and 10 bases from J, with 12 bases in between. The CDR3 runs to 12 residues. The V gene's germline CDR1 is SEHNR and CDR2 FQNEAQ (reference sequence).